The 3 T cell receptor beta chains below all came from one sample that was sequenced in a study of cytomegalovirus exposure and HLA in healthy donors. Sequencing was performed with immunoSEQ multiplex PCR; in TCRdb, only in-frame clones are kept and a portion is missing. The sample carries 150,000 to 200,000 clones, 80% to 85% recorded once. Sequencing was performed on PBMCs. The receptors stem from a man aged 25 to 40 in good health and CMV-seropositive.

This clone came up a few times. This chain uses TRBV13 with TRBJ2-1; TRBD2 matches at 8 bases. The CDR3 sequence is 14 residues long. Per germline, CDR1 PRHDT and CDR2 FYEKMQ (reference sequence). Germline trimming cut 5 bases from V and 7 bases from J; bases unmatched to any gene: 7. DNA of the CDR3: TGTGCCAGCAGCATCGGGGGGGCCGGGAATGAGCAGTTCTTC. Translation: CASSIGGAGNEQFF.

The rearrangement uses TRBV7-8 and TRBJ1-2, with TRBD1 matching 7 bases. The J segment lost 4 bases and the V segment lost 5 bases, leaving 7 bases of the junction unmatched. Germline V gene data show CDR1 as SGHVS and CDR2 as FQNEAQ. CDR3 length equals 14 residues. The CDR3: CASSPTGDPYGYTF. The CDR3 region has the DNA TGTGCCAGCAGCCCCACAGGGGATCCCTATGGCTACACCTTC.

This clone was detected only a few times. The rearrangement joins TRBV27 to TRBJ2-2, with 8 bases that match TRBD1. Germline CDR1 is MNHEY and CDR2 is SMNVEV (reference sequence). The CDR3 runs 16 residues. Germline trimming cut 9 bases from V and 0 bases from J; bases unmatched to any gene: 9. CDR3 amino acids: CASTTMDRANTGELFF. CDR3 coding DNA: TGTGCCAGTACTACTATGGACAGGGCGAACACCGGGGAGCTGTTTTTT.